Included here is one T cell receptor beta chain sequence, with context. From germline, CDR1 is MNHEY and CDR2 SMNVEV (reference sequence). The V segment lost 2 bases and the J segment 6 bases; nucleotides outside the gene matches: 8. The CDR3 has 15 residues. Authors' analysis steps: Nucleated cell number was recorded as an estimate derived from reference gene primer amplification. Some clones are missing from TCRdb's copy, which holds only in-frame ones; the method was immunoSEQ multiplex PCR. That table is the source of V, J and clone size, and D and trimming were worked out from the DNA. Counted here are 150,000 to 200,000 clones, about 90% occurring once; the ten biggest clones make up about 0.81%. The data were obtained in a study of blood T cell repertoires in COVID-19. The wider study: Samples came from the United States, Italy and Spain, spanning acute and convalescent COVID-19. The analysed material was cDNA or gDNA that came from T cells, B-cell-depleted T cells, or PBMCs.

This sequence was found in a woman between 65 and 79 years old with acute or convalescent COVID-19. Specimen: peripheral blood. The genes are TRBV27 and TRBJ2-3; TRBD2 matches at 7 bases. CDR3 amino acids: CASSLKAPRGDTQYF. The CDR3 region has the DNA TGTGCCAGCAGTTTAAAGGCCCCGCGGGGGGATACGCAGTATTTT.